This T cell receptor (beta chain) was obtained from a study of a mutant IDH1 vaccine in newly diagnosed glioma. To note about this clone: No antigen is known for it.

Clones were read by immunoSEQ multiplex PCR, and TCRdb kept only the in-frame ones, dropping some. The sample yields tens of thousands of clones, about 80% seen once. Time point indicated: week 47, end of study. Vaccine doses each comprised 300 ug of mutant IDH1 20-mer peptide, with topical imiquimod. The CDR3 is 14 residues long. Germline values: CDR1 MNHNS, CDR2 SASEGT. V gave up 3 bases and J gave up 8 bases, with 13 bases separating them. Sequences were derived from PBMCs, sampled from a glioma patient whose treatment included an IDH1 peptide vaccine. J is TRBJ1-4 and V is TRBV6-1; D is possibly TRBD1 (5 bases). The TCR was taken from a man between 18 and 29 years old with glioma. Some clones in this sample may be carry-over from other donors' samples. The CDR3 nucleotides read TGTGCCAGCAGTGAGTGGGGGATTGGCGAAAAACTGTTTTTT. Residues: CASSEWGIGEKLFF.